At least ten counts were recorded for the clone carrying this T cell receptor (beta chain). Antigen unknown. This entry belongs to a study of T cells after posttransplantation cyclophosphamide. The CDR3 is 15 amino acids. V lost 2 bases and J lost 7; bases outside the gene matches: 6. The germline gives CDR1 LNHDA, CDR2 SQIVND (reference sequence). Clones were read by immunoSEQ multiplex PCR, and TCRdb kept only the in-frame ones, dropping some. Singletons are absent from the sample, which has over 35,000 clones. Study results and caveats: TRB clonality was highly associated with recipient CMV seropositivity and reactivation. Skin or GI-infiltrating T cells shared few TRB sequences with blood.

Sequenced input: PBMCs. This TCR was sampled from a man in his fifties in good health, CMV-negative, and a related stem cell transplant donor. The J gene is TRBJ1-4, the V gene TRBV19, with 8 bases that match TRBD1. CDR3 bases: TGTGCCAGTAGTATAATCTCAGGGGGCGGTGAAAAACTGTTTTTT. Translated, it gives CASSIISGGGEKLFF.